The clone carrying this T cell receptor (beta chain) was found a few times. Its antigen is still unknown. CDR3 size: 14 residues. The V end was cut by 6 bases, the J end by 5 bases, with 17 bases between. From germline, CDR1 is MNHEY and CDR2 SVGEGT. This specimen comes from a study of T cell repertoires in aging, cancer and after chemotherapy. Overall study context: Donors were grouped into six age bands spanning 30 or younger through 70 or older. Study outcomes and limitations: Rebound thymic output was suggested by rising median generation probability during chemotherapy in each cancer cohort. Healthy donors lost TCR diversity with age mainly through richness, cancer patients through richness and evenness. Compared with age-matched healthy donors, untreated hematological or solid cancer patients showed higher blood TCR clonality.

TCR beta rearrangements were amplified from peripheral blood genomic DNA. TRB rearrangements spanning V, D and J were amplified using mixed TRB-A/B primers. TCRdb re-called the multiplex PCR reads through MiXCR, storing one row per CDR3 protein. The sample lists more than 6,000 distinct CDR3 sequences; roughly 22% were seen once. The chain joins TRBV6-2 or TRBV6-3 to TRBJ2-7; D is perhaps TRBD2 (5 bases). The sample comprised blood. The receptor was derived from a human donor with a blood cancer. CDR3 nucleotide sequence: TGTGCCAGCAGAGCCCAGCCCTTGAGGGACGAGCAGTACTTC. Its translation is CASRAQPLRDEQYF.